Presented here are 17 T cell receptor beta chains from one specimen sequenced in a study of control samples from healthy donors and cancer patients. Profiled with immunoSEQ multiplex PCR; TCRdb holds only in-frame clones, not every one. The sample records 130,000 to 150,000 clones, about 93% being singletons. Source material: PBMCs. Source of these receptors: a man aged 60-69 years with colorectal cancer.

The chain employs TRBV2 and TRBJ1-4; tentatively, D is TRBD1 (5 bases). This CDR3 contains 15 residues. Trimming removed 7 bases from V and 8 bases from J, with 20 bases in between. Germline lookup yields CDR1 SNHLY and CDR2 FYNNEI. This chain's CDR3 is CASTPMGPGLEKLFF. Here the CDR3 DNA reads TGTGCCAGCACCCCCATGGGGCCAGGCCTAGAAAAACTGTTTTTT.

This rearrangement joins TRBV21-1 to TRBJ1-2; TRBD1, the table's D call, lacks a check against the DNA. TRBV21-1 is a pseudogene. The CDR3 has 16 amino acids. This CDR3 is CASSKILGGQGYGYTF. The CDR3 nucleotides are TGTGCCAGCAGCAAAATTTTGGGAGGACAGGGCTATGGCTACACCTTC.

J is TRBJ2-4 and V is TRBV4-1, with TRBD1 matching 7 bases. The germline V gene encodes CDR1 MGHRA and CDR2 YSYEKL. There are 16 residues in the CDR3. With V trimmed by 1 base and J by 0 bases, 3 bases remained unmatched. CDR3 sequence reads: CASSQAGTVAKNIQYF. The CDR3 DNA reads as TGCGCCAGCAGCCAAGCCGGGACAGTAGCCAAAAACATTCAGTACTTC.

V gene TRBV6-6 combines with J gene TRBJ1-1; possibly TRBD1 for D (6 bases). CDR1 and CDR2 from the germline V gene are MNHNY and SVGAGI (reference sequence). V dropped 5 bases and J dropped 3 bases, with 10 bases sitting between them. The CDR3 is 13 residues long. Written as DNA, the CDR3 is TGTGCCAGCAGTCAGCAGGGGTACACTGAAGCTTTCTTT. The encoded protein is CASSQQGYTEAFF.

This clone was counted once. The CDR3 region is CASCKGQVDSPLHF. The CDR3, as DNA: TGTGCCAGCTGTAAGGGCCAGGTGGATTCACCCCTCCACTTT. The V gene is TRBV6-6, the J gene TRBJ1-6; no firm D call. Trimming shortened V by 8 bases and J by 8 bases, and 16 bases separated the two germline ends. This CDR3 region has 14 residues. Germline V gene data show CDR1 as MNHNY and CDR2 as SVGAGI (reference sequence).

This clone occurred once. The chain carries TRBV6-2 or TRBV6-3 and TRBJ2-7, with 7 bases identical to TRBD1. The CDR3 contains 15 residues. The V gene end was trimmed by 4 bases and the J gene end by 2 bases; junction bases not matched to a gene: 8. CDR1 and CDR2 from the germline V gene are MNHEY and SVGEGT. CDR3 protein: CASSSRTGKTYEQYF. In nucleotides, the CDR3 is TGTGCCAGCAGTTCCCGGACAGGTAAAACCTACGAGCAGTACTTC.

This clone is a singleton in its sample. V usage is TRBV18 and J usage is TRBJ1-2; D is unresolved. V shed 1 base and J shed 0 bases, with 3 bases lying between them. This CDR3 contains 13 residues. The germline CDR1 and CDR2 sequences are KGHSH and LQKENI. The CDR3 DNA sequence: TGTGCCAGCTCACCACGGACTAACTATGGCTACACCTTC. Protein product: CASSPRTNYGYTF.

The chain has TRBV18 and TRBJ1-5; unclear D gene. The CDR3 has 15 amino acids. V was clipped by 3 bases and J by 0 bases, with 9 bases between them. Germline CDR1 reads KGHSH; CDR2 reads LQKENI. The CDR3 sequence: CASSPARYSNQPQHF. CDR3 bases: TGTGCCAGCTCACCGGCGAGGTATAGCAATCAGCCCCAGCATTTT.

The V call is TRBV28, the J call TRBJ2-7; D is ambiguous. Deletions cut 6 bases from V and 2 bases from J, with 14 bases between. The CDR3 loop spans 14 amino acids. Germline-derived CDR1 and CDR2 are MDHEN and SYDVKM. The CDR3 here is CASRNLGSTYEQYF. CDR3 DNA: TGTGCCAGCAGGAATCTGGGCAGTACCTACGAGCAGTACTTC.

In its sample, this clone was seen a few times. The chain joins TRBV12-3 or TRBV12-4 to TRBJ1-5; D gene unclear. Trimming took off 3 bases at V and 7 bases at J, with 10 bases between the two ends. CDR3 size: 13 residues. The CDR3 DNA is TGTGCCAGCAGTTTGGGTGTGAGGCAGCCCCAGCATTTT. Translating it yields CASSLGVRQPQHF.

This chain joins TRBV19 and TRBJ1-4; D might be TRBD1 (5 bases). Germline V lookup: CDR1 LNHDA, CDR2 SQIVND (reference sequence). The CDR3 is 14 residues long. Trimming stripped 3 bases from V and 8 bases from J, with 13 bases between. In nucleotides, the CDR3 is TGTGCCAGTAGTATCGCCCAGGGAACGGAAAAACTGTTTTTT. Translation: CASSIAQGTEKLFF.

This rearrangement joins TRBV7-2 to TRBJ2-3; TRBD1 matches at 7 bases. From germline, CDR1 is SGHTA and CDR2 FQGNSA. The CDR3 totals 13 residues. The V segment lost 4 bases and the J segment 7 bases; nucleotides outside the gene matches: 5. The CDR3 DNA is TGTGCCAGCAGCTCTACAGGGGAAAATACGCAGTATTTT. This sequence encodes CASSSTGENTQYF. Variable domain in full (rest from reference TRBV7-2 and TRBJ2-3): GAGVSQSPSNKVTEKGKDVELRCDPISGHTALYWYRQSLGQGLEFLIYFQGNSAPDKSGLPSDRFSAERTGGSVSTLTIQRTQQEDSAVYLCASSSTGENTQYFGPGTRLTVL.

This clone was counted a single time. This chain joins TRBV18 and TRBJ1-1; possibly TRBD1 for D (5 bases). From germline, CDR1 is KGHSH and CDR2 LQKENI. The CDR3 loop spans 14 amino acids. V was trimmed by 2 bases and J by 2 bases, leaving 9 bases between them. The CDR3 here is CASSPNDRNTEAFF. The DNA for the CDR3 is TGTGCCAGCTCACCAAATGACAGAAACACTGAAGCTTTCTTT. Looking up the rest from reference TRBV18 and TRBJ1-1 gives the full variable domain: NAGVMQNPRHLVRRRGQEARLRCSPMKGHSHVYWYRQLPEEGLKFMVYLQKENIIDESGMPKERFSAEFPKEGPSILRIQQVVRGDSAAYFCASSPNDRNTEAFFGQGTRLTVV.

The V call is TRBV11-2, the J call TRBJ1-5; D remains unclear. The germline V gene has CDR1 SGHAT and CDR2 FQNNGV. The CDR3 is 14 residues long. V was trimmed by 5 bases and J by 3 bases, leaving 11 bases between them. The CDR3 region is CASSPGFANQPQHF. The CDR3 DNA reads as TGTGCCAGCAGCCCCGGCTTCGCCAATCAGCCCCAGCATTTT.

The chain combines TRBV12-3 or TRBV12-4 with TRBJ2-3; D unclear. This CDR3 region has 12 residues. V was pared by 3 bases and J by 0 bases, with 1 base between. The CDR3 loop reads CASSFSTDTQYF. CDR3 sequence (DNA): TGTGCCAGCAGTTTCAGCACAGATACGCAGTATTTT.

The chain is built from TRBV7-9 and TRBJ1-2; weak D call: TRBD1 (5 bases). The germline V gene has CDR1 SEHNR and CDR2 FQNEAQ (reference sequence). The CDR3 is made up of 18 amino acids. V dropped 1 base and J dropped 2 bases, with 20 bases sitting between them. CDR3 loop: CASSLGREQAGPNYGYTF. The CDR3 DNA is TGTGCCAGCAGCTTAGGCCGGGAACAGGCAGGGCCAAACTATGGCTACACCTTC.

CDR3 sequence (DNA): TGTGCCAGCAGCTCAGGGACAGGGAAGGGAACTGAAGCTTTCTTT. It translates to CASSSGTGKGTEAFF. The rearrangement joins TRBV11-1 to TRBJ1-1; 9 nucleotides agree with TRBD1. The CDR3 spans 15 residues. Unmatched junction bases numbered 8, after V lost 4 bases and J lost 5 bases. CDR1 and CDR2 from the germline V gene are SGHAT and FQDESV (reference sequence).